This T cell receptor beta chain was found in a study of T-cell reconstitution after alpha-beta-depleted transplantation in children. V lost 5 bases and J 6 bases, leaving 19 bases between the germline ends. CDR1 and CDR2 (germline): DFQATT, SNEGSKA (reference sequence). The length of the CDR3 is 14 residues. Library preparation (for TCRbeta) was performed with unique molecular identifiers. TCRdb fed the PCR reads into MiXCR, producing one record per CDR3 protein. The table records 45,000 to 60,000 distinct CDR3 sequences, around 56% of them present only once. Material: peripheral blood, obtained before TCRalphabeta/CD19-depleted stem cell transplant. J is TRBJ1-2 and V is TRBV20-1, with a possible D match to TRBD1 (5 bases). The receptor's source is a boy under two years old with SCID, due to receive a stem cell transplant. In nucleotides, the CDR3 is TGCAGTGCTTACCTCTCCGCTAGGGGAGATGGCTACACCTTC. Translation gives CSAYLSARGDGYTF.